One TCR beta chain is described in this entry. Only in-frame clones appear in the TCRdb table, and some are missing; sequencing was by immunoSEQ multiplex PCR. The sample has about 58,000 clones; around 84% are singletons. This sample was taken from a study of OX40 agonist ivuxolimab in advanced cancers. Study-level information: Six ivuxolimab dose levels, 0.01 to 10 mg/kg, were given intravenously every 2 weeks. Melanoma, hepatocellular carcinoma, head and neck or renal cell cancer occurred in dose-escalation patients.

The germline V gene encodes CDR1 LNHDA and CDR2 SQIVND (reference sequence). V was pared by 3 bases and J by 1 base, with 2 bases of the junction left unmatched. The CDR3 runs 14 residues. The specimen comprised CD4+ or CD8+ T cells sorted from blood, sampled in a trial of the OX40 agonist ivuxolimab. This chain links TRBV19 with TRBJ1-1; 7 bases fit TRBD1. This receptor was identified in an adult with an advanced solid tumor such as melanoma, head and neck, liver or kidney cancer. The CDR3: CASSIGTANTEAFF. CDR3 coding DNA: TGTGCCAGTAGTATTGGGACAGCGAACACTGAAGCTTTCTTT.